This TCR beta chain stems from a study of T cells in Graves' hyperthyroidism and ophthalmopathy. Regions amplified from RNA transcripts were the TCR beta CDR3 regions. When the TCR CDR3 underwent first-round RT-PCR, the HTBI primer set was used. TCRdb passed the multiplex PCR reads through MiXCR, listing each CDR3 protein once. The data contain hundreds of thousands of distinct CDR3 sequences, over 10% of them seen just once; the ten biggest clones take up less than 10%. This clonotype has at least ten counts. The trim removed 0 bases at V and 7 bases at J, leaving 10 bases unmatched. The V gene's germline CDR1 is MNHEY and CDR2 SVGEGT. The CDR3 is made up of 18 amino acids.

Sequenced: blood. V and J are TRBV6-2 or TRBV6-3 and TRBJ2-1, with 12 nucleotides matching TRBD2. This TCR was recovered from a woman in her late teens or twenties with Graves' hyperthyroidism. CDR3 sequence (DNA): TGTGCCAGCAGTTACTCGAGGCGTCCTAGCGGGAGGGTGAATGAGCAGTTCTTC. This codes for CASSYSRRPSGRVNEQFF.